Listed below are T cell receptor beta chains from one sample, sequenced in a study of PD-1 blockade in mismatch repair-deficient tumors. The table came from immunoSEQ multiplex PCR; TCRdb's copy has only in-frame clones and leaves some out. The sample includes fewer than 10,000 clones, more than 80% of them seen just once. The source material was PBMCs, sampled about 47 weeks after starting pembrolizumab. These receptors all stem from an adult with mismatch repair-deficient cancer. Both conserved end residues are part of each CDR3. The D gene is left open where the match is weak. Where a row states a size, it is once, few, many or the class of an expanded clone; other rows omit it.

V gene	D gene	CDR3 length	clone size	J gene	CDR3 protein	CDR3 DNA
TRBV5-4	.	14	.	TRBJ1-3	CASSRHNSGNTIYF	TGTGCCAGCAGCCGACATAACTCTGGAAACACCATATATTTT
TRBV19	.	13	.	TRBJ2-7	CASSIGQDYEQYF	TGTGCCAGTAGTATAGGCCAGGACTACGAGCAGTACTTC
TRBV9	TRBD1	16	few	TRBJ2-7	CASSVSGTGGFSEQYF	TGTGCCAGCAGCGTCTCCGGGACAGGGGGCTTTAGCGAGCAGTACTTC
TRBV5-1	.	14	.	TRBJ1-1	CASSLARGMGEAFF	TGCGCCAGCAGCTTGGCCAGGGGAATGGGTGAAGCTTTCTTT
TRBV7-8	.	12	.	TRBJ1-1	CASSWGEAEAFF	TGTGCCAGCAGCTGGGGGGAGGCTGAAGCTTTCTTT
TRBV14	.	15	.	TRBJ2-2	CASSQVMANTGELFF	TGTGCCAGCAGCCAAGTTATGGCTAACACCGGGGAGCTGTTTTTT
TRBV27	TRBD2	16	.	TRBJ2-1	CATQSFIAGGYNEQFF	TGTGCCACCCAAAGCTTCATAGCGGGAGGGTACAATGAGCAGTTCTTC
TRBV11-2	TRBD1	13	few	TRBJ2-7	CASSGDRAHEQYF	TGTGCCAGCAGCGGGGACAGGGCCCACGAGCAGTACTTC
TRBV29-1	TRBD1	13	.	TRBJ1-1	CSVYRGGDTEAFF	TGCAGCGTTTACAGGGGAGGAGACACTGAAGCTTTCTTT
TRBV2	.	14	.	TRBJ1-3	CASSAYYSGNTIYF	TGTGCCAGCAGTGCGTATTACTCTGGAAACACCATATATTTT
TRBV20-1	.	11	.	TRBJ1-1	CSAGAHTEAFF	TGCAGTGCTGGGGCCCACACTGAAGCTTTCTTT
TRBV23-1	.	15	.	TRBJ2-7	CASSRRGQRVYEQYF	TGCGCCAGCAGTCGGCGGGGGCAACGGGTCTACGAGCAGTACTTC
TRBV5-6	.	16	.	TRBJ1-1	CASSLWTGWVNTEAFF	TGTGCCAGCAGCTTGTGGACGGGATGGGTGAACACTGAAGCTTTCTTT
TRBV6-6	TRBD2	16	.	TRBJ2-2	CASIRGTSATRGELFF	TGTGCCAGCATCCGCGGGACTAGCGCGACAAGGGGGGAGCTGTTTTTT
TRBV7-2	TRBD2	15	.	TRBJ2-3	CASSLGLAGQDTQYF	TGTGCCAGCAGCTTAGGACTAGCGGGACAAGATACGCAGTATTTT
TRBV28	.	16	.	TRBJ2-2	CASSSTGQANTGELFF	TGTGCCAGCAGTTCTACAGGGCAAGCGAACACCGGGGAGCTGTTTTTT
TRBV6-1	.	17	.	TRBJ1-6	CASSASGGSYYNSPLHF	TGTGCCAGCAGTGCTTCCGGGGGAAGTTACTATAATTCACCCCTCCACTTT
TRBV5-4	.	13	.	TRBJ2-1	CASRSGLENEQFF	TGTGCCAGCAGATCCGGTTTAGAGAATGAGCAGTTCTTC
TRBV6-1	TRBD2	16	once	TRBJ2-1	CASSDTLAGGPREQFF	TGTGCCAGCAGTGATACTCTAGCGGGAGGGCCCCGTGAGCAGTTCTTC
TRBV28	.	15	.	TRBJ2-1	CASSWTSPSYNEQFF	TGTGCCAGCAGTTGGACAAGTCCCTCCTACAATGAGCAGTTCTTC
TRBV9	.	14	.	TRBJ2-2	CASSVVGVTGELFF	TGTGCCAGCAGCGTAGTCGGGGTAACCGGGGAGCTGTTTTTT
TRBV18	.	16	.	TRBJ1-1	CASSPRWPQANTEAFF	TGTGCCAGCTCACCACGATGGCCACAGGCGAACACTGAAGCTTTCTTT
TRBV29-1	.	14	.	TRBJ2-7	CSVWYRQGGNEQYF	TGCAGCGTTTGGTATAGACAGGGAGGAAACGAGCAGTACTTC
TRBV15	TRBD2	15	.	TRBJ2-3	CATSRGREGSDTQYF	TGTGCCACCAGCAGAGGGAGGGAGGGTTCAGATACGCAGTATTTT
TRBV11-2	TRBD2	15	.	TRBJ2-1	CASRSWGRTSDEQFF	TGTGCCAGCAGGTCCTGGGGTAGGACTAGCGATGAGCAGTTCTTC
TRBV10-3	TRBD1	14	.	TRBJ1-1	CAIRGQGRNTEAFF	TGTGCCATCAGGGGACAGGGCAGGAACACTGAAGCTTTCTTT
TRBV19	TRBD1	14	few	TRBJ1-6	CASSIRQGDSPLHF	TGTGCCAGTAGTATTCGACAGGGCGATTCACCCCTCCACTTT
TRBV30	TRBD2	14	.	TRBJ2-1	CACASGRSLNEQFF	TGTGCCTGCGCTAGCGGGAGGTCTCTCAATGAGCAGTTCTTC
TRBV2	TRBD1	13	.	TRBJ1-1	CASSPGGWTEAFF	TGTGCCAGCAGTCCAGGGGGTTGGACTGAAGCTTTCTTT
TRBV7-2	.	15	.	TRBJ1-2	CASSLEAGLDYGYTF	TGTGCCAGCAGCTTAGAGGCGGGGCTTGACTATGGCTACACCTTC
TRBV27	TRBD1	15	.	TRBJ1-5	CASRGGTGGDQPQHF	TGTGCCAGCAGAGGCGGAACAGGGGGCGATCAGCCCCAGCATTTT
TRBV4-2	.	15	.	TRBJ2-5	CASSQEGTGRETQYF	TGTGCCAGCAGCCAAGAGGGAACAGGGCGGGAGACCCAGTACTTC
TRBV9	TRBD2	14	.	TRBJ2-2	CASRTSDHTGELFF	TGTGCCAGCCGGACTAGCGATCACACCGGGGAGCTGTTTTTT
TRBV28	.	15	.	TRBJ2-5	CASSLMGGGGETQYF	TGTGCCAGCAGTTTAATGGGAGGGGGTGGAGAGACCCAGTACTTC
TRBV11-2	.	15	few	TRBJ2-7	CASSLDARASYEQYF	TGTGCCAGCAGCTTAGATGCCAGGGCCTCCTACGAGCAGTACTTC
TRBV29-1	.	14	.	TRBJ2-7	CSVLLGDTSYEQYF	TGCAGCGTCCTACTAGGGGACACTTCCTACGAGCAGTACTTC
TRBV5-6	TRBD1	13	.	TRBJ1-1	CASTRTGGTEAFF	TGTGCCAGCACTCGGACAGGAGGGACTGAAGCTTTCTTT
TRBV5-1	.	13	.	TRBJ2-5	CASSRGGYETQYF	TGCGCCAGCAGCAGGGGGGGGTATGAGACCCAGTACTTC
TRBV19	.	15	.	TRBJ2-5	CASSSLSGAKETQYF	TGTGCCAGTAGCTCCCTAAGCGGAGCGAAAGAGACCCAGTACTTC
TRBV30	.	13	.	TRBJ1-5	CAWSVQFNQPQHF	TGTGCCTGGAGTGTACAGTTCAATCAGCCCCAGCATTTT
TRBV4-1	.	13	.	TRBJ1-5	CASSQVGGIKKHF	TGCGCCAGCAGCCAAGTCGGGGGAATCAAGAAGCATTTT
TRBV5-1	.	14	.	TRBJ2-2	CASRVNSNTGELFF	TGCGCCAGCAGGGTTAACAGCAACACCGGGGAGCTGTTTTTT
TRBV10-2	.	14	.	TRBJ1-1	CASSESGGGTEAFF	TGCGCCAGCAGTGAGTCCGGGGGGGGAACTGAAGCTTTCTTT
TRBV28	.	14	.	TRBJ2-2	CASSLGQNTGELFF	TGTGCCAGCAGTTTGGGGCAGAACACCGGGGAGCTGTTTTTT
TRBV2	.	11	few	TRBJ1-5	CASLVTGPQHF	TGTGCCAGCCTAGTGACAGGGCCCCAGCATTTT
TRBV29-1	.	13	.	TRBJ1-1	CSVVGGSNTEAFF	TGCAGCGTTGTTGGGGGGTCGAACACTGAAGCTTTCTTT
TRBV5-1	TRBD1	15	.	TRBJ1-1	CASSTRDRGPTEAFF	TGCGCCAGCAGCACCCGGGACAGGGGGCCTACTGAAGCTTTCTTT
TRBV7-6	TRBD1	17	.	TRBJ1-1	CASSTTGGQLMNTEAFF	TGTGCCAGCAGCACAACAGGGGGCCAGTTAATGAACACTGAAGCTTTCTTT
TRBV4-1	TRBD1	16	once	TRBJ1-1	CASSRGTGKTYTEAFF	TGCGCCAGCAGCCGCGGGACAGGGAAGACGTACACTGAAGCTTTCTTT
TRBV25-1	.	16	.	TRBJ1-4	CASSDPRPLDNEKLFF	TGTGCCAGCAGTGACCCGCGGCCTCTGGATAATGAAAAACTGTTTTTT
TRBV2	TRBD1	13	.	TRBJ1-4	CASMRGQNEKLFF	TGTGCCAGCATGCGGGGACAGAATGAAAAACTGTTTTTT
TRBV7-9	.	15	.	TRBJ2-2	CASTRPSPGTGELFF	TGTGCCAGCACCCGCCCCTCCCCGGGTACCGGGGAGCTGTTTTTT
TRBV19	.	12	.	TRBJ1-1	CASSRVGTEAFF	TGTGCCAGTAGTCGAGTTGGCACTGAAGCTTTCTTT
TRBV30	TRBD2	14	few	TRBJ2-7	CAWSRLAGDYEQYF	TGTGCCTGGAGCCGACTAGCGGGGGACTACGAGCAGTACTTC
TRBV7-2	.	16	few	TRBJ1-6	CASRPDRYSLNSPLHF	TGTGCCAGCAGGCCAGACAGGTACTCTCTCAATTCACCCCTCCACTTT
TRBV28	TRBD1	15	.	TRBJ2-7	CASSLGTGGAYEQYF	TGTGCCAGCAGTTTAGGGACAGGGGGCGCGTACGAGCAGTACTTC
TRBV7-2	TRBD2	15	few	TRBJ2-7	CASSFTSGPTYEQYF	TGTGCCAGCAGCTTTACTAGCGGACCAACCTACGAGCAGTACTTC
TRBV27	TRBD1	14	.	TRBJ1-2	CASSRTGKPYGYTF	TGTGCCAGCAGTCGGACAGGGAAACCCTATGGCTACACCTTC
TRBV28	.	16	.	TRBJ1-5	CASSGWGLDSNQPQHF	TGTGCCAGCAGTGGGTGGGGGCTAGATAGCAATCAGCCCCAGCATTTT